Sequencing of this T cell receptor beta chain was carried out in a study of blood T cells in healthy people across ages. This CDR3 has 14 amino acids. V was shortened by 0 bases and J by 3 bases, with 8 bases between the two germline ends. The germline gives CDR1 LGHNA, CDR2 YSLEER. With a J-beta primer mix and a sample-barcoded 5' primer, a second PCR ran roughly 6 to 11 cycles. Samples each returned at least 2.5 million CDR3-containing paired-end reads. TCRdb re-analysed the 5' RACE reads in MiXCR, keeping a single row per CDR3 protein. This table holds fewer than 2,000,000 distinct CDR3 sequences, around 42% found once.

The V and J genes are TRBV4-3 and TRBJ2-5; D remains ambiguous. Sequencing input: blood. The sequence was collected from a human donor in good health. Here the CDR3 reads CASSQDLSKETQYF. The CDR3 nucleotides are TGCGCCAGCAGCCAAGATTTGAGTAAAGAGACCCAGTACTTC.